The 10 T cell receptor beta chains below all came from one sample that was sequenced in a study of T cell changes during pregnancy in multiple sclerosis. This table comes from immunoSEQ multiplex PCR, and its TCRdb copy is limited to in-frame clones, with some not included. This table has approximately 60,000 clones, roughly 92% appearing once. Material: CD8+ T cells from peripheral blood mononuclear cells, obtained in the third trimester of pregnancy. Receptors originate from a female donor with multiple sclerosis, enrolled in a pregnancy study.

This clone is a singleton in its sample. The chain recombines TRBV7-2 with TRBJ1-5, with D possibly matching TRBD1 (6 bases). The CDR3 extends over 16 amino acids. With 1 base removed from V and 4 bases from J, the gap between germline ends came to 14 bases. CDR1 SGHTA and CDR2 FQGNSA come from the germline V gene. CDR3 bases: TGTGCCAGCAGCTTAGGGACTCGGGGGGCAAATCAGCCCCAGCATTTT. It specifies CASSLGTRGANQPQHF.

The chain carries TRBV10-3 and TRBJ1-4, with TRBD1 identical over 8 bases. The CDR3 has 15 residues. Germline lookup yields CDR1 ENHRY and CDR2 SYGVKD. The V segment lost 1 base and the J segment 7 bases; nucleotides outside the gene matches: 5. The CDR3 DNA follows: TGTGCCATCAGTGAGTACAGGGGGTCGATTGAAAAACTGTTTTTT. It encodes CAISEYRGSIEKLFF.

Written as DNA, the CDR3 is TGTGCCAGCAGTTATGGAGGGTTCACTGAAGCTTTCTTT. Amino acid sequence: CASSYGGFTEAFF. This rearrangement joins TRBV6-1 to TRBJ1-1; D is uncertain. CDR3 length: 13 amino acids. Germline V gene sequence: CDR1 MNHNS, CDR2 SASEGT. Trimming removed 5 bases at V and 4 bases at J, with 11 bases between.

This clone was seen just once. This chain uses TRBV5-1 with TRBJ2-1, with TRBD2 matching 9 bases. Germline values: CDR1 SGHRS, CDR2 YFSETQ. There are 15 residues in the CDR3. The V gene end was trimmed by 5 bases and the J gene end by 7 bases; junction bases not matched to a gene: 10. CDR3 residues: CASREYGTSRNEQFF. CDR3 coding DNA: TGCGCCAGCAGGGAATACGGGACTAGCAGGAATGAGCAGTTCTTC.

V gene TRBV7-2 combines with J gene TRBJ2-3; TRBD2 aligns across 8 bases. V lost 6 bases, J lost 2 bases, and 7 bases stayed unmatched. CDR1 is SGHTA and CDR2 is FQGNSA in the germline V gene. The CDR3 is made up of 15 amino acids. In nucleotides, the CDR3 is TGTGCCAGCAGTGATGCGGGAGGATTCACAGATACGCAGTATTTT. Translated, it gives CASSDAGGFTDTQYF.

V gene TRBV10-2 combines with J gene TRBJ2-7; D perhaps matches TRBD1 (6 bases). V gave up 6 bases and J gave up 3 bases, with 9 bases separating them. This CDR3 region has 12 residues. The germline V gene has CDR1 WSHSY and CDR2 SAAADI. The CDR3 DNA reads as TGCGCCAGCAGCTCGGACAGCTACGAGCAGTACTTC. It yields the protein CASSSDSYEQYF.

This clone has only a few counts. CDR3 residues: CASSQDFSQGAVYEQYF. DNA for the CDR3: TGCGCCAGCAGCCAAGATTTTAGTCAGGGGGCGGTCTACGAGCAGTACTTC. V and J are TRBV4-3 and TRBJ2-7, with 8 nucleotides matching TRBD1. The CDR3 has 17 amino acids. V lost 0 bases, J lost 3 bases, and 10 bases stayed unmatched. Germline V gene data show CDR1 as LGHNA and CDR2 as YSLEER.

The chain employs TRBV27 and TRBJ2-7, with 10 bases lining up with TRBD1. V was clipped by 6 bases and J by 0 bases; unmatched bases: 2. The CDR3 loop spans 14 amino acids. The germline CDR1 and CDR2 sequences are MNHEY and SMNVEV (reference sequence). The CDR3 DNA follows: TGTGCCAGCAGATGGACAGGGGGCTCCTACGAGCAGTACTTC. It is translated as CASRWTGGSYEQYF.

The chain joins TRBV11-2 to TRBJ2-7; the D gene is possibly TRBD2 (5 bases). The length of the CDR3 is 14 residues. Trimming shortened V by 5 bases and J by 7 bases, and 18 bases separated the two germline ends. Germline V gene data show CDR1 as SGHAT and CDR2 as FQNNGV. The CDR3 sequence is CASSPGNPPGEQYF. In DNA form, the CDR3 reads TGTGCCAGCAGCCCAGGTAATCCGCCGGGAGAGCAGTACTTC.

The chain couples TRBV4-2 to TRBJ2-2; TRBD2 matches at 12 bases. The germline V gene encodes CDR1 LGHNA and CDR2 YNFKEQ. V was clipped by 2 bases and J by 3 bases; unmatched bases: 7. This CDR3 region has 18 residues. The CDR3 loop is CASSQPVTSGRDTGELFF. Here the CDR3 DNA reads TGTGCCAGCAGCCAACCAGTGACTAGCGGGAGAGACACCGGGGAGCTGTTTTTT.